Presented here are 16 T cell receptor beta chains from one specimen sequenced in a study of identical twins. TCRdb re-analysed the 5' RACE reads in MiXCR, keeping a single row per CDR3 protein. The table lists 450,000 or so distinct CDR3 sequences, 13% to 15% of them singletons. The same data also went into a second study, on yellow fever vaccine responses in identical twins.

Sequencing input: CD4+ T cells sorted from blood. Receptor source: a woman aged 18-35 years in good health.

The CDR3 DNA follows: TGTGCCAGCAGCCGTAGGCGAACAGAGGGGTCGCAAGGCAATCAGCCCCAGCATTTT. Its translation is CASSRRRTEGSQGNQPQHF. The rearrangement joins TRBV11-1 to TRBJ1-5, with a tentative D call TRBD1 (5 bases). The germline V and J ends were trimmed by 5 bases and 2 bases, with 25 bases remaining between them. This CDR3 spans 19 amino acids. Germline CDR1 and CDR2: SGHAT and FQDESV (reference sequence).

This clonotype showed up just a few times. The V gene is TRBV3-1, the J gene TRBJ2-3; no firm D call. This CDR3 spans 15 amino acids. Germline V gene lookup returns CDR1 LGHDT and CDR2 YNNKEL (reference sequence). V gave up 3 bases and J gave up 0 bases, with 10 bases separating them. For the CDR3, the DNA is TGTGCCAGCAGCCATTTCCTAGGGAGCACAGATACGCAGTATTTT. This translates into CASSHFLGSTDTQYF.

The chain uses TRBV9 and TRBJ1-1; 7 bases are a match to TRBD1. V dropped 2 bases and J dropped 7; count of bases not matched to a gene: 11. The CDR3 covers 15 residues. Per germline, CDR1 SGDLS and CDR2 YYNGEE. DNA of the CDR3: TGTGCCAGCAGCGTTGGGACAGCGCCCTTAGGTGAAGCTTTCTTT. This gives the protein CASSVGTAPLGEAFF.

This clonotype was counted a few times. This chain connects TRBV7-2 to TRBJ1-5; 9 nucleotides line up with TRBD1. V trimming: 1 base; J trimming: 2 bases; junction bases outside the gene matches: 3. The germline V gene has CDR1 SGHTA and CDR2 FQGNSA. The CDR3 extends over 16 amino acids. The CDR3: CASSLEGQGRNQPQHF. CDR3 coding DNA: TGTGCCAGCAGCTTAGAGGGACAGGGTCGCAATCAGCCCCAGCATTTT.

J is TRBJ2-7 and V is TRBV7-9, with D perhaps matching TRBD1 (6 bases). V was pared by 5 bases and J by 2 bases, with 16 bases between. This CDR3 contains 15 residues. The V gene's germline CDR1 is SEHNR and CDR2 FQNEAQ (reference sequence). The CDR3 DNA follows: TGTGCCAGCAGCGCAACAGGGAAGACTACCTACGAGCAGTACTTC. It yields the protein CASSATGKTTYEQYF.

This clonotype was seen more than once but under ten times. Mismatch with germline at one junction end may stem from a read error. This rearrangement joins TRBV11-2 to TRBJ2-1, with a weak D call TRBD1 (6 bases). This CDR3 region has 13 residues. CDR1 is SGHAT and CDR2 is FQNNGV in the germline V gene. This chain's CDR3 is CASSGDRYTEQFF. The CDR3 bases are TGTGCCAGCAGCGGAGACAGGTACACTGAGCAGTTCTTC.

The J gene is TRBJ2-1, the V gene TRBV7-9; D unclear. CDR3 length: 13 residues. Germline values: CDR1 SEHNR, CDR2 FQNEAQ (reference sequence). Trimming stripped 0 bases from V and 8 bases from J, with 8 bases between. The CDR3 DNA follows: TGTGCCAGCAGCTTAGCCCACGGCGATGAGCAGTTCTTC. It translates to CASSLAHGDEQFF.

V is TRBV6-2 or TRBV6-3 and J is TRBJ2-5, with 7 positions matching TRBD2. CDR3 length equals 14 residues. Germline V gene lookup returns CDR1 MNHEY and CDR2 SVGEGT. Trimming cost V 2 bases and J 2 bases; bases outside gene matches: 2. The CDR3: CASSYGRGQETQYF. CDR3 DNA: TGTGCCAGCAGTTACGGGCGGGGGCAAGAGACCCAGTACTTC.

V and J are TRBV29-1 and TRBJ1-3; no reliable D call. Germline assignment: CDR1 SQVTM and CDR2 ANQGSEA. The length of the CDR3 is 13 residues. Between the trimmed V and J ends, which lost 6 bases and 4 bases, there was a span of 13 bases. The CDR3 sequence is CSVVDEVGNTIYF. CDR3 in DNA: TGCAGCGTCGTTGACGAGGTGGGAAACACCATATATTTT.

The DNA for the CDR3 is TGCAGTGCTAGAGATCGGGCAGTCTACGAGCAGTACTTC. Translation: CSARDRAVYEQYF. The rearrangement links TRBV20-1 to TRBJ2-7, with unresolved D. The length of the CDR3 is 13 residues. CDR1 is DFQATT, CDR2 SNEGSKA, per germline (reference sequence). Trimming cost V 0 bases and J 3 bases, with 9 bases left between them.

J is TRBJ2-7 and V is TRBV7-9, with a tentative D call TRBD1 (6 bases). The CDR3 has 14 amino acids. In germline, CDR1 is SEHNR, CDR2 FQNEAQ (reference sequence). Trimming removed 5 bases from V and 2 bases from J, with 13 bases in between. CDR3 bases: TGTGCCAGCAGCCAACAGGGTAGGACCTACGAGCAGTACTTC. As protein: CASSQQGRTYEQYF.

This clonotype has a handful of counts. This sequence joins TRBV28 and TRBJ2-7; 7 bases are shared with TRBD2. V was clipped by 1 base and J by 7 bases; unmatched bases: 7. Germline-derived CDR1 and CDR2 are MDHEN and SYDVKM. The CDR3 is 14 amino acids. CDR3 sequence (DNA): TGTGCCAGCAGTTTATCGGGGGGTCCGTGGGAGCAGTACTTC. Translated, it gives CASSLSGGPWEQYF.

On this clonotype itself: A read error may account for a junction end that differs from germline. As DNA, the CDR3 is TGTGCTAGCAGCTTAAATCCGGGGGGAATAACCGGGGAGCTGTTTTTT. As protein: CASSLNPGGITGELFF. This chain links TRBV7-7 with TRBJ2-2; 7 positions match TRBD2. This CDR3 comprises 16 residues. Germline CDR1 reads SSHAT; CDR2 reads FNYEAQ (reference sequence).

There are a few counts of this clonotype. The rearrangement joins TRBV10-2 to TRBJ2-1; the match to TRBD2 covers 9 bases. Per the germline V gene, CDR1 is WSHSY and CDR2 is SAAADI. The CDR3 length is 16 residues. J lost 9 bases, V lost 7 bases, and 16 bases had no gene match. CDR3 protein: CASTQRGGGVSVEQFF. The CDR3 nucleotides read TGCGCCAGCACGCAAAGGGGCGGGGGGGTTTCGGTTGAGCAGTTCTTC.

The V call is TRBV20-1, the J call TRBJ1-6; D gene unclear. The V gene lost 2 bases and the J gene lost 7 bases, with 12 bases spanning the gap. The germline V gene has CDR1 DFQATT and CDR2 SNEGSKA (reference sequence). The CDR3 covers 14 residues. DNA for the CDR3: TGCAGTGCTAGACCCCTTCTAGGGAATTCACCCCTCCACTTT. Its protein product is CSARPLLGNSPLHF.

The V call is TRBV29-1, the J call TRBJ2-5, with 7 bases identical to TRBD2. Losses at the gene ends were 3 bases for V and 5 bases for J; bases not matched to a gene: 6. CDR3 size: 13 residues. Germline V lookup: CDR1 SQVTM, CDR2 ANQGSEA. This CDR3 is CSVETREGETQYF. The CDR3 nucleotides are TGCAGCGTTGAGACCAGGGAGGGGGAGACCCAGTACTTC.